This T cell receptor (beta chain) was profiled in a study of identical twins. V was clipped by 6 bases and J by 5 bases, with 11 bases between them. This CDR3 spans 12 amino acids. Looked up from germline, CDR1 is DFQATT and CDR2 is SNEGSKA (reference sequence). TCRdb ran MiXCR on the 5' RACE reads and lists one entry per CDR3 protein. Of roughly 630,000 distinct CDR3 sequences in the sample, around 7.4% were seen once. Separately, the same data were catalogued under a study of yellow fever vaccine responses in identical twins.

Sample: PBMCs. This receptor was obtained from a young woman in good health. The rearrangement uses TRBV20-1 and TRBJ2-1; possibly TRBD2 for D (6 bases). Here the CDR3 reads CSARTTNNEQFF. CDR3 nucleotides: TGCAGTGCCCGGACTACCAACAATGAGCAGTTCTTC.